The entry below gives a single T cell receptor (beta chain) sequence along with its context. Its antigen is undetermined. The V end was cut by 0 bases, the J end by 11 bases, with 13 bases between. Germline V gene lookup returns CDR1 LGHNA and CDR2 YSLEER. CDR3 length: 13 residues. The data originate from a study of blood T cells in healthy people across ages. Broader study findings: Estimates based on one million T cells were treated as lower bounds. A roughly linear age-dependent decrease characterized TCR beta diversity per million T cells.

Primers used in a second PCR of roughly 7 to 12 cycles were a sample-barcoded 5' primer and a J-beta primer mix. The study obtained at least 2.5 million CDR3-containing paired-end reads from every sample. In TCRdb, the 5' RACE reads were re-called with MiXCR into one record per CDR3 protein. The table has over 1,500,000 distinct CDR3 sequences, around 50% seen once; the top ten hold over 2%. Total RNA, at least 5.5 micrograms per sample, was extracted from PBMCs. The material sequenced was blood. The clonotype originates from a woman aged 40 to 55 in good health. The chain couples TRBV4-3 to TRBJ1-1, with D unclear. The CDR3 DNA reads TGCGCCAGCAGCCAAGATTTCCTTCAAAGGGCTTTCTTT. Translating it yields CASSQDFLQRAFF.